The clone carrying this T cell receptor (beta chain) was counted between two and nine times. The antigen is undetermined. This specimen comes from a study of Ad26.COV2.S vaccination and SARS-CoV-2 variants. CDR3 length: 16 residues. Germline V CDR1 and CDR2: SEHNR, FQNEAQ (reference sequence). Trimming at V came to 7 bases and at J to 3 bases, leaving 13 bases not matched to a gene. Overall study results and limits: Spike-specific CD8+ and CD4+ T cell responses reportedly showed substantial breadth after vaccination.

Using immunoSEQ multiplex PCR, the repertoire was profiled, and TCRdb retains in-frame clones only, with some absent. The sample lists approximately 340,000 clones, 92% occurring once. The receptor comes from a human donor who had recovered from COVID-19. V usage is TRBV7-9 and J usage is TRBJ1-2; TRBD1 matches 8 bases. Sequenced material: peripheral blood, taken after recovery from COVID-19. The CDR3 DNA reads TGTGCCAGCAACACCGGACAGGGTTTGTCCGACTATGGCTACACCTTC. Translation: CASNTGQGLSDYGYTF.